The text below deals with one T cell receptor (beta chain). Repertoires were generated with immunoSEQ multiplex PCR, while TCRdb's copy carries only in-frame clones and drops some. The top ten clones hold 9.5% to 10% of a sample with around 25,000 clones, roughly two thirds of them seen once. This sample was taken from a study of early stage breast cancer tumors. The CDR3 totals 17 residues. V gave up 1 base and J gave up 5 bases; unmatched junction bases: 10. Germline V gives CDR1 LGHNA, CDR2 YNFKEQ. Specimen: breast tumor tissue. The sequence derives from a person aged 55 to 69 with breast cancer. The chain links TRBV4-2 to TRBJ2-5, with TRBD2 identical over 10 bases. The CDR3 DNA is TGTGCCAGCAGCCAAGGCCCTAGCGGGAGAACGGGGGAGACCCAGTACTTC. It specifies CASSQGPSGRTGETQYF.